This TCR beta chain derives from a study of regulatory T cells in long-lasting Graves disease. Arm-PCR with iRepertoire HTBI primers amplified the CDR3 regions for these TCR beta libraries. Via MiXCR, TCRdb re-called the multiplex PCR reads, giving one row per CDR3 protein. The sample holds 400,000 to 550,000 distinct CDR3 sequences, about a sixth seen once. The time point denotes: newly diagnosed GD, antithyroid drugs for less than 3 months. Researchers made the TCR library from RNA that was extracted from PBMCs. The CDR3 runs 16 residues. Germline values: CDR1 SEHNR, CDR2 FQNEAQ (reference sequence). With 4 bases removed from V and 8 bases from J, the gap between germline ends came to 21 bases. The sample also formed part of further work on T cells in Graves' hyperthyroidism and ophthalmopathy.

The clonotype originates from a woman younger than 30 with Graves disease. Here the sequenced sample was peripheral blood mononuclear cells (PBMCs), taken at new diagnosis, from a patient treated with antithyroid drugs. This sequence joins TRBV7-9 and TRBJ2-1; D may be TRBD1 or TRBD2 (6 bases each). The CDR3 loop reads CASSSPLGAGFDEQFF. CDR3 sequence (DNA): TGTGCCAGCAGCTCACCCCTGGGGGCGGGGTTCGATGAGCAGTTCTTC.